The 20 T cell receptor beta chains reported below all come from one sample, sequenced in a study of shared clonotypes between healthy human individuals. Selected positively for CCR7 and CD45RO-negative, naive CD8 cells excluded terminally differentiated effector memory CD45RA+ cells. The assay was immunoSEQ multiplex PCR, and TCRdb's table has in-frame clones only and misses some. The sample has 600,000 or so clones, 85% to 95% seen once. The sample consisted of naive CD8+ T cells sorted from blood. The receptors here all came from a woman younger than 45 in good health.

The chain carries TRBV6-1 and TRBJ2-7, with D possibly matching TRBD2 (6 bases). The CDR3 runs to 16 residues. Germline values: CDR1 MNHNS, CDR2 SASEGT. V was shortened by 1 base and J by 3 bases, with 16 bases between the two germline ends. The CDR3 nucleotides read TGTGCCAGCAGTGAAGACCCTCGGAGGGAGGACTACGAGCAGTACTTC. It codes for CASSEDPRREDYEQYF.

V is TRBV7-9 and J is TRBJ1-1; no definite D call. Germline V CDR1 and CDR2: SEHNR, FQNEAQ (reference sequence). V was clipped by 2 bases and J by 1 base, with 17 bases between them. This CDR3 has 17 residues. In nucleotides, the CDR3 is TGTGCCAGCAGCTTAATTTGGCCGGCCGGGGAGAACACTGAAGCTTTCTTT. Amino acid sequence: CASSLIWPAGENTEAFF.

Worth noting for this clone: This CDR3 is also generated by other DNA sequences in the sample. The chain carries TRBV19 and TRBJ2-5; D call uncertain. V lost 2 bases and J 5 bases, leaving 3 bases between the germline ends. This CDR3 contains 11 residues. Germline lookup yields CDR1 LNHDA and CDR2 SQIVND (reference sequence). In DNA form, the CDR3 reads TGTGCCAGTAGTATATCTGAGACCCAGTACTTC. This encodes CASSISETQYF.

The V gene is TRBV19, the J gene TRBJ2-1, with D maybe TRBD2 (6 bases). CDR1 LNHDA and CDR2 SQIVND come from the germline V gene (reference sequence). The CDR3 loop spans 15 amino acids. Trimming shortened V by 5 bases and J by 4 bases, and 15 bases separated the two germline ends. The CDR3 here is CASSWLARGYNEQFF. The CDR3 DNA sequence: TGTGCCAGTAGTTGGCTAGCGAGGGGTTACAATGAGCAGTTCTTC.

The CDR3 DNA reads as TGTGCCAGCAGCTTGGGACCGAACGGGAATACGCAGTATTTT. Translation: CASSLGPNGNTQYF. The V and J genes are TRBV7-3 and TRBJ2-3; D assignment may be TRBD1 or TRBD2 (5 bases each). Trimming removed 3 bases at V and 7 bases at J, with 14 bases between. Germline CDR1 and CDR2: SGHTA and FQGTGA. This CDR3 is 14 amino acids long.

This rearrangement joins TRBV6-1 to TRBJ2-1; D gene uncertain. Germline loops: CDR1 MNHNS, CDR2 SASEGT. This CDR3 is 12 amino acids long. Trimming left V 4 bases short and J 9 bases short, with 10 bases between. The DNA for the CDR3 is TGTGCCAGCAGTGGACACTCTACTGAGCAGTTCTTC. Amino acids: CASSGHSTEQFF.

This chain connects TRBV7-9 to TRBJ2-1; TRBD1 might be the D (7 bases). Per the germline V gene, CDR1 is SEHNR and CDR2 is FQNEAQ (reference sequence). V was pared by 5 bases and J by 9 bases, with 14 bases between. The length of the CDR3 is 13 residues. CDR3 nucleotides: TGTGCCAGCAGCCTGACAGGGAGGCGTGAGCAGTTCTTC. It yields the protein CASSLTGRREQFF.

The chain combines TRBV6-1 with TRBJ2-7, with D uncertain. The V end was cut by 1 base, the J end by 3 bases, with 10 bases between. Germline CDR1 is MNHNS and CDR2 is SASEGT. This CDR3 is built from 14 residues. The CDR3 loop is CASSEGPGDYEQYF. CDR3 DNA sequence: TGTGCCAGCAGTGAAGGCCCAGGAGACTACGAGCAGTACTTC.

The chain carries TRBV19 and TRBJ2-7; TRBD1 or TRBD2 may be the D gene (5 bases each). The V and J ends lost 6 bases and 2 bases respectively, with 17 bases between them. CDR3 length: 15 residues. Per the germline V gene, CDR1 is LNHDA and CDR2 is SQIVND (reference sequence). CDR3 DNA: TGTGCCAGTAGCCGAATAGAGGGGCAGGCCTACGAGCAGTACTTC. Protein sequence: CASSRIEGQAYEQYF.

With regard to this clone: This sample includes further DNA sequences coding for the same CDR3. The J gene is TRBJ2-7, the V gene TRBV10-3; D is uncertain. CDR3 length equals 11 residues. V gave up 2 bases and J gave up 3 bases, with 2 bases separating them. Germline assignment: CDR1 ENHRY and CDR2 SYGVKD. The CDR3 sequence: CAISEGYEQYF. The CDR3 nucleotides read TGTGCCATCAGTGAGGGCTACGAGCAGTACTTC.

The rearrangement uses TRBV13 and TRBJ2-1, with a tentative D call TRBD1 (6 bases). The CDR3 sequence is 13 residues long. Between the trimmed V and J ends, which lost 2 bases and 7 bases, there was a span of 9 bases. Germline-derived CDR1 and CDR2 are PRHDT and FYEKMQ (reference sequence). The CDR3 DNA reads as TGTGCCAGCAGCTTAATGCAGGGGAATGAGCAGTTCTTC. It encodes CASSLMQGNEQFF.

CDR3 protein: CASRLDRTSGTDTQYF. CDR3 in DNA: TGTGCAAGTCGCTTAGACCGGACTAGCGGCACAGATACGCAGTATTTT. J is TRBJ2-3 and V is TRBV12-2; TRBD2 was called by the table and not checked on the DNA. TRBV12-2 is a recognized pseudogene. The CDR3 has 16 amino acids.

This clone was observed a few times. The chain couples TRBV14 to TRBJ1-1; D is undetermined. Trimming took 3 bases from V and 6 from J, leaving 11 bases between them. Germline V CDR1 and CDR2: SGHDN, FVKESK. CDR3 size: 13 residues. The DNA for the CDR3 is TGTGCCAGCAGCCACTCCTCCGGCCCTGAAGCTTTCTTT. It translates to CASSHSSGPEAFF. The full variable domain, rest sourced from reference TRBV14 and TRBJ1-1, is EAGVTQFPSHSVIEKGQTVTLRCDPISGHDNLYWYRRVMGKEIKFLLHFVKESKQDESGMPNNRFLAERTGGTYSTLKVQPAELEDSGVYFCASSHSSGPEAFFGQGTRLTVV.

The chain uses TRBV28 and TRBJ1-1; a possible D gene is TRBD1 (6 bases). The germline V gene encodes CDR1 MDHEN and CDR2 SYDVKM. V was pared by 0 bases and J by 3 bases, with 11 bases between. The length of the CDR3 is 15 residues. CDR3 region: CASSLWAGADTEAFF. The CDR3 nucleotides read TGTGCCAGCAGTTTATGGGCAGGGGCGGACACTGAAGCTTTCTTT.

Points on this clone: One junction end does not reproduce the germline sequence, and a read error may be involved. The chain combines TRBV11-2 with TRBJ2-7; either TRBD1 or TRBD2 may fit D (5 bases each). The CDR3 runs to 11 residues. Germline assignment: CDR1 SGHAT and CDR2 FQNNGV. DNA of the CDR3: TGTGCCAGCAGCGGGGGTTACGGGCAGTACTTC. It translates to CASSGGYGQYF.

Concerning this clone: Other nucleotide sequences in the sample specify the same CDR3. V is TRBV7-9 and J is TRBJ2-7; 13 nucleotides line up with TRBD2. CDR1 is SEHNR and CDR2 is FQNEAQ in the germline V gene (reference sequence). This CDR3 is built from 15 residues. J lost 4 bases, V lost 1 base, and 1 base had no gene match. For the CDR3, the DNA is TGTGCCAGCAGCTTAGGACTAGCGGGAGGTTACGAGCAGTACTTC. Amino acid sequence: CASSLGLAGGYEQYF.

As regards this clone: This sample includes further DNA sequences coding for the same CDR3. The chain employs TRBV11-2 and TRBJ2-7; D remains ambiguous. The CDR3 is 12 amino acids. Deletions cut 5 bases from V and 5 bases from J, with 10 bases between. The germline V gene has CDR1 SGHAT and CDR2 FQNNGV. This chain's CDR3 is CASSLGRDEQYF. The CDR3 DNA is TGTGCCAGCAGCCTTGGCCGGGACGAGCAGTACTTC.

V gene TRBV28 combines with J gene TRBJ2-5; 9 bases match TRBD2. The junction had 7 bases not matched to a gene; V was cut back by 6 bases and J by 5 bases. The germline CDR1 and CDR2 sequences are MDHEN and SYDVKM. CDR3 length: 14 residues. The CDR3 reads CASRRLAGLETQYF. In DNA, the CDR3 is TGTGCCAGCAGACGGCTAGCGGGACTTGAGACCCAGTACTTC.

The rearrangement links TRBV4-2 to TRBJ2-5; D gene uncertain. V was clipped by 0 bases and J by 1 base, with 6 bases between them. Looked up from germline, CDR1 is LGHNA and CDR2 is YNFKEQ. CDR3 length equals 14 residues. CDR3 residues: CASSQEEFQETQYF. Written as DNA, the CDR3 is TGTGCCAGCAGCCAAGAAGAGTTCCAAGAGACCCAGTACTTC.

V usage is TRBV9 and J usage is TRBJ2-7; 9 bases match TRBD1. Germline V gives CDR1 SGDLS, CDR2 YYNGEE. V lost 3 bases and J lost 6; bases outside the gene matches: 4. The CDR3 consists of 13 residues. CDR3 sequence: CASSGQGVGEQYF. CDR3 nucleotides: TGTGCCAGCAGCGGACAGGGGGTGGGCGAGCAGTACTTC.